The 30 T cell receptor beta chains below all came from one sample that was sequenced in a study of T cell changes during pregnancy in multiple sclerosis. The table came from immunoSEQ multiplex PCR; TCRdb's copy has only in-frame clones and leaves some out. Among about 110,000 clones listed, 80% to 95% were seen once. The sample consisted of peripheral blood, taken after pregnancy. These receptors came from a female donor with multiple sclerosis, enrolled in a pregnancy study.

The chain carries TRBV25-1 and TRBJ1-1; no reliable D call. V shed 6 bases and J shed 3 bases, with 17 bases lying between them. This CDR3 has 15 residues. The V gene's germline CDR1 is MGHDK and CDR2 SYGVNS. The CDR3 nucleotides read TGTGCCAGCAGCCGGGGTGGGGTGTGGGACACTGAAGCTTTCTTT. It codes for CASSRGGVWDTEAFF.

This rearrangement joins TRBV9 to TRBJ1-1; a weak D match, TRBD1 (5 bases). This CDR3 has 17 residues. V shed 2 bases and J shed 11 bases, with 28 bases lying between them. Germline lookup yields CDR1 SGDLS and CDR2 YYNGEE. CDR3 sequence reads: CASSVDPIQPGLRGAFF. CDR3 DNA sequence: TGTGCCAGCAGCGTGGATCCGATTCAGCCGGGCCTCCGGGGGGCTTTCTTT. The full variable domain, with the rest looked up from reference TRBV9 and TRBJ1-1, is DSGVTQTPKHLITATGQRVTLRCSPRSGDLSVYWYQQSLDQGLQFLIQYYNGEERAKGNILERFSAQQFPDLHSELNLSSLELGDSALYFCASSVDPIQPGLRGAFFGQGTRLTVV.

Only a few counts were recorded for this clone. The CDR3 DNA reads as TGTGCCACGAGACGGGTTAATTCACCCCTCCACTTT. This sequence encodes CATRRVNSPLHF. The chain carries TRBV5-4 and TRBJ1-6, with unresolved D. Trimming took off 9 bases at V and 6 bases at J, with 10 bases between the two ends. Germline V gene sequence: CDR1 SGHNT, CDR2 YYREEE (reference sequence). The length of the CDR3 is 12 residues.

J is TRBJ2-1 and V is TRBV19; D might be TRBD1 (8 bases). V gave up 5 bases and J gave up 3 bases, with 14 bases separating them. Germline CDR1 is LNHDA and CDR2 is SQIVND (reference sequence). The CDR3 spans 15 residues. CDR3 in amino acids: CASSSDREGYNEQFF. The CDR3 DNA reads TGTGCCAGTAGTTCGGACAGGGAGGGCTACAATGAGCAGTTCTTC.

The CDR3, as DNA: TGCGCCAGCAGCTTGGATACAGGGATAGGAAACACCATATATTTT. Amino acid sequence: CASSLDTGIGNTIYF. The J gene is TRBJ1-3, the V gene TRBV5-1, with D tentatively TRBD1 (6 bases). Germline loops: CDR1 SGHRS, CDR2 YFSETQ. Trimming cost V 0 bases and J 4 bases, with 11 bases left between them. The CDR3 runs 15 residues. The full variable domain, in which reference TRBV5-1 and TRBJ1-3 provide the parts outside the CDR3, is KAGVTQTPRYLIKTRGQQVTLSCSPISGHRSVSWYQQTPGQGLQFLFEYFSETQRNKGNFPGRFSGRQFSNSRSEMNVSTLELGDSALYLCASSLDTGIGNTIYFGEGSWLTVV.

The rearrangement links TRBV6-6 to TRBJ1-5; D may be TRBD1 (5 bases). The length of the CDR3 is 14 residues. Germline CDR1 and CDR2: MNHNY and SVGAGI (reference sequence). Trimming took 11 bases from V and 2 from J, leaving 16 bases between them. CDR3 nucleotide sequence: TGTGCCGCTCGGCAGGGATTTGGCAATCAGCCCCAGCATTTT. It yields the protein CAARQGFGNQPQHF.

The J gene is TRBJ2-1, the V gene TRBV10-3; 13 bases align to TRBD2. Germline loops: CDR1 ENHRY, CDR2 SYGVKD. This CDR3 spans 16 amino acids. The J segment lost 8 bases and the V segment lost 2 bases, leaving 6 bases of the junction unmatched. The CDR3 DNA reads TGTGCCATCAGTGAGACTAGCGGGGGGGCGGGGGATGAGCAGTTCTTC. Translated: CAISETSGGAGDEQFF.

V and J are TRBV6-1 and TRBJ2-7, with TRBD1 identical over 8 bases. The germline CDR1 and CDR2 sequences are MNHNS and SASEGT. The CDR3 has 13 amino acids. Trimming took 6 bases from V and 3 from J; bases not matched to a gene: 4. The CDR3 here is CASSRGLNYEQYF. The CDR3 bases are TGTGCCAGCAGCAGGGGGCTTAACTACGAGCAGTACTTC.

J is TRBJ1-4 and V is TRBV7-6; possible D gene TRBD1, 5 bases. The CDR3 spans 15 residues. CDR1 and CDR2 (germline): SGHVS, FNYEAQ. V gave up 5 bases and J gave up 0 bases, with 10 bases separating them. The CDR3 spells CASSRDSATNEKLFF. The CDR3 region has the DNA TGTGCCAGCAGCCGTGACAGCGCAACTAATGAAAAACTGTTTTTT.

The chain carries TRBV29-1 and TRBJ2-7, with 9 bases aligning to TRBD1. V was clipped by 7 bases and J by 6 bases; unmatched bases: 10. The CDR3 sequence is 13 residues long. Germline V gene lookup returns CDR1 SQVTM and CDR2 ANQGSEA. The CDR3 DNA is TGCAGCGGGGGGACAGGGTCATCGGCCGAGCAGTACTTC. The encoded protein is CSGGTGSSAEQYF.

This clone showed up just once. CDR3 bases: TGTGCCAGCAGCCGAACCGGGAGGGACTACGAGCAGTACTTC. It yields the protein CASSRTGRDYEQYF. The chain is built from TRBV9 and TRBJ2-7, with 8 bases lining up with TRBD2. CDR3 length: 14 amino acids. V was pared by 4 bases and J by 3 bases, with 6 bases of the junction left unmatched. Germline V gives CDR1 SGDLS, CDR2 YYNGEE.

The chain recombines TRBV6-5 with TRBJ1-2, with 9 positions matching TRBD1. V dropped 2 bases and J dropped 4; count of bases not matched to a gene: 8. The germline V gene encodes CDR1 MNHEY and CDR2 SVGAGI. This CDR3 is 16 amino acids long. The CDR3 bases are TGTGCCAGCAGTTACACCCGGGACAGGGATATCTATGGCTACACCTTC. Translation gives CASSYTRDRDIYGYTF.

The rearrangement uses TRBV29-1 and TRBJ1-1, with 8 bases fitting TRBD1. V was pared by 4 bases and J by 5 bases, with 6 bases of the junction left unmatched. The V gene's germline CDR1 is SQVTM and CDR2 ANQGSEA. The CDR3 totals 13 residues. The CDR3 DNA sequence: TGCAGCGTTGCGACAGGGGTTGTGACTGAAGCTTTCTTT. Protein: CSVATGVVTEAFF.

The chain links TRBV6-1 to TRBJ1-1; D is unresolved. Germline lookup yields CDR1 MNHNS and CDR2 SASEGT. The germline V and J ends were trimmed by 11 bases and 1 base, with 14 bases remaining between them. The CDR3 covers 13 residues. This CDR3 reads CAGQVMRNTEAFF. For the CDR3, the DNA is TGTGCCGGCCAGGTGATGCGGAACACTGAAGCTTTCTTT.

The rearrangement links TRBV7-3 to TRBJ2-3, with D possibly TRBD2 on 6 matching bases. The CDR3 spans 15 residues. Germline V lookup: CDR1 SGHTA, CDR2 FQGTGA. V was trimmed by 4 bases and J by 0 bases, leaving 11 bases between them. The CDR3 loop reads CASSSSGLSTDTQYF. CDR3 coding DNA: TGTGCCAGCAGCTCGTCGGGACTCAGCACAGATACGCAGTATTTT. The full variable domain, rest sourced from reference TRBV7-3 and TRBJ2-3, is GAGVSQTPSNKVTEKGKYVELRCDPISGHTALYWYRQSLGQGPEFLIYFQGTGAADDSGLPNDRFFAVRPEGSVSTLKIQRTERGDSAVYLCASSSSGLSTDTQYFGPGTRLTVL.

The rearrangement joins TRBV7-8 to TRBJ2-1; 7 bases are a match to TRBD2. CDR3 length equals 16 residues. After removal of 2 bases from V and 3 bases from J, the junction contained 7 bases not matched to a gene. Per germline, CDR1 SGHVS and CDR2 FQNEAQ. The CDR3 sequence: CASSLYFGGGYNEQFF. DNA for the CDR3: TGTGCCAGCAGCTTATACTTCGGCGGGGGCTACAATGAGCAGTTCTTC.

The V gene is TRBV5-1, the J gene TRBJ1-5; possibly TRBD1 for D (6 bases). Germline V gives CDR1 SGHRS, CDR2 YFSETQ. The CDR3 sequence is 14 residues long. Trimming removed 2 bases at V and 6 bases at J, with 12 bases between. The CDR3: CASSLAGDGQPQHF. CDR3 nucleotides: TGCGCCAGCAGCTTAGCAGGGGATGGTCAGCCCCAGCATTTT.

This chain joins TRBV7-2 and TRBJ2-7; 12 nucleotides agree with TRBD2. V was clipped by 3 bases and J by 6 bases; unmatched bases: 9. Germline CDR1 SGHTA, CDR2 FQGNSA. The CDR3 length is 16 residues. CDR3 DNA sequence: TGTGCCAGCAGCTTTGAGGCTAGCGGGGGGGCCTCCGAGCAGTACTTC. Translation: CASSFEASGGASEQYF. Full variable domain (rest looked up from reference TRBV7-2 and TRBJ2-7): GAGVSQSPSNKVTEKGKDVELRCDPISGHTALYWYRQSLGQGLEFLIYFQGNSAPDKSGLPSDRFSAERTGGSVSTLTIQRTQQEDSAVYLCASSFEASGGASEQYFGPGTRLTVT.

This clone appeared a single time. J is TRBJ2-5 and V is TRBV25-1; possibly TRBD1 for D (6 bases). The CDR3 loop spans 17 amino acids. The germline V and J ends were trimmed by 6 bases and 10 bases, with 30 bases remaining between them. In germline, CDR1 is MGHDK, CDR2 SYGVNS. Here the CDR3 reads CASREGWDERGSVVQYF. The CDR3 coding sequence is TGTGCCAGCAGAGAAGGGTGGGACGAAAGGGGGAGCGTTGTCCAGTACTTC.

The chain has TRBV5-1 and TRBJ1-1; possibly TRBD1 for D (6 bases). The CDR3 sequence is 15 residues long. CDR1 is SGHRS, CDR2 YFSETQ, per germline. Trimming shortened V by 6 bases and J by 0 bases, and 15 bases separated the two germline ends. The CDR3 reads CASIEQDRLNTEAFF. CDR3 DNA sequence: TGCGCCAGCATAGAACAGGACAGACTGAACACTGAAGCTTTCTTT.

The chain recombines TRBV27 with TRBJ2-4, with D possibly matching TRBD1 (6 bases). CDR1 MNHEY and CDR2 SMNVEV come from the germline V gene (reference sequence). This CDR3 spans 16 amino acids. V lost 5 bases and J 0 bases, leaving 14 bases between the germline ends. The CDR3 loop reads CASSSRQDLAKNIQYF. Written as DNA, the CDR3 is TGTGCCAGCAGTAGCCGACAGGATCTAGCCAAAAACATTCAGTACTTC.

The chain employs TRBV7-2 and TRBJ2-3; 16 nucleotides align to TRBD2. Germline V gives CDR1 SGHTA, CDR2 FQGNSA. Trimming removed 5 bases from V and 7 bases from J; junction bases left unmatched: 6. The CDR3 loop spans 16 amino acids. The CDR3 region is CASSPGTSGGAYTQYF. The CDR3 DNA reads TGTGCCAGCAGCCCAGGGACTAGCGGGGGGGCTTATACGCAGTATTTT.

V is TRBV29-1 and J is TRBJ1-2, with D perhaps matching TRBD1 (5 bases). Germline CDR1 reads SQVTM; CDR2 reads ANQGSEA. CDR3 length: 14 amino acids. V lost 7 bases, J lost 5 bases, and 20 bases lay in between. CDR3 loop: CSDSSGTSEYGYTF. CDR3 nucleotides: TGCAGCGACAGTTCCGGGACTTCGGAATATGGCTACACCTTC. Full variable domain (missing parts from reference TRBV29-1 and TRBJ1-2): SAVISQKPSRDICQRGTSLTIQCQVDSQVTMMFWYRQQPGQSLTLIATANQGSEATYESGFVIDKFPISRPNLTFSTLTVSNMSPEDSSIYLCSDSSGTSEYGYTFGSGTRLTVV.

V and J are TRBV11-2 and TRBJ1-2; 10 bases are shared with TRBD1. This CDR3 is 14 amino acids long. From germline, CDR1 is SGHAT and CDR2 FQNNGV. V shed 5 bases and J 4 bases; nucleotides not matched to a gene: 4. For the CDR3, the DNA is TGTGCCAGCAGCGACCGACAGGGGGCCTATGGCTACACCTTC. Amino acid sequence: CASSDRQGAYGYTF.

This clone has a single count. The rearrangement joins TRBV7-9 to TRBJ2-1, with TRBD2 identical over 8 bases. Germline lookup yields CDR1 SEHNR and CDR2 FQNEAQ (reference sequence). The trim removed 5 bases at V and 5 bases at J, leaving 14 bases unmatched. The CDR3 length is 17 residues. The CDR3 loop is CASSPQGLAGPNNEQFF. CDR3 sequence (DNA): TGTGCCAGCAGCCCTCAAGGGCTAGCGGGCCCGAACAATGAGCAGTTCTTC.

This clone showed up many times. The rearrangement joins TRBV5-1 to TRBJ1-6, with 8 bases identical to TRBD1. CDR1 is SGHRS, CDR2 YFSETQ, per germline. This CDR3 is 17 amino acids long. The V segment lost 4 bases and the J segment 6 bases; nucleotides outside the gene matches: 12. The CDR3 protein is CASSTSGQGMINSPLHF. For the CDR3, the DNA is TGCGCCAGCAGCACATCCGGACAGGGTATGATTAATTCACCCCTCCACTTT.

The chain couples TRBV27 to TRBJ2-7, with D possibly being TRBD2 (6 bases). The V gene lost 6 bases and the J gene lost 2 bases, with 11 bases spanning the gap. The germline gives CDR1 MNHEY, CDR2 SMNVEV (reference sequence). The CDR3 runs 13 residues. DNA of the CDR3: TGTGCCAGCAGCGGGACTTCTGCCTACGAGCAGTACTTC. Translated: CASSGTSAYEQYF.

The chain is built from TRBV27 and TRBJ1-1; unclear D gene. CDR1 and CDR2 from the germline V gene are MNHEY and SMNVEV (reference sequence). The CDR3 has 16 amino acids. Trimming cost V 3 bases and J 4 bases, with 18 bases left between them. The CDR3 bases are TGTGCCAGCAGTTTCTCCTCCAACCCGGGAGCCACTGAAGCTTTCTTT. It encodes CASSFSSNPGATEAFF.

The V gene is TRBV9, the J gene TRBJ2-3; TRBD2 is a possible D gene (6 bases). The CDR3 runs to 16 residues. Trimming pared 3 bases from V and 1 base from J, leaving 15 bases between. The V gene's germline CDR1 is SGDLS and CDR2 YYNGEE. The CDR3 nucleotides are TGTGCCAGCAGCGACTCGAGAGGCGGGGGCACAGATACGCAGTATTTT. This sequence encodes CASSDSRGGGTDTQYF.

This sequence joins TRBV27 and TRBJ2-2, with 7 positions matching TRBD1. The CDR3 is 14 residues long. The germline CDR1 and CDR2 sequences are MNHEY and SMNVEV (reference sequence). V lost 4 bases to trimming and J lost 4 bases; unmatched junction nucleotides: 3. For the CDR3, the DNA is TGTGCCAGCAGTTCCAGACAGGGCACCGGGGAGCTGTTTTTT. This encodes CASSSRQGTGELFF.